This passage covers 26 T cell receptor beta chains from one sample sequenced in a study of CD8+ T cells in alopecia areata. Investigators isolated RNA and reverse transcribed it into cDNA to act as the sequencing template. Profiling relied on immunoSEQ multiplex PCR, and the TCRdb table lists in-frame clones only, not all of them. This sample has some 180,000 clones, with about half found just once. Treatment noted: oral pan-JAK inhibitor, 5-10 mg twice daily. The sequenced sample was CD8+ T cells sorted from blood, obtained around week 54, from a patient treated with tofacitinib. All receptors come from a human donor with alopecia areata.

This clone has a handful of counts. This sequence joins TRBV30 and TRBJ2-1, with 8 bases lining up with TRBD1. Germline trimming cut 3 bases from V and 9 bases from J; bases unmatched to any gene: 4. The CDR3 runs 12 residues. The germline V gene has CDR1 GTSNPN and CDR2 SVGIG (reference sequence). The CDR3 DNA follows: TGTGCCTGGAGCGGGCAGGGGGCTGAGCAGTTCTTC. It specifies CAWSGQGAEQFF.

The CDR3 spells CASSSGNEQYF. For the CDR3, the DNA is TGTGCCAGCAGTTCGGGTAACGAGCAGTACTTC. The rearrangement uses TRBV5-4 and TRBJ2-7; unclear D gene. The CDR3 runs to 11 residues. V was trimmed by 5 bases and J by 5 bases, leaving 8 bases between them. The germline gives CDR1 SGHNT, CDR2 YYREEE (reference sequence).

This clone was detected a few times. The CDR3 reads CSVASRDRGGYTF. The CDR3, as DNA: TGCAGCGTTGCTTCTCGAGACAGGGGCGGCTACACCTTC. The chain employs TRBV29-1 and TRBJ1-2; 8 nucleotides align to TRBD1. This CDR3 region has 13 residues. V was pared by 4 bases and J by 8 bases, with 9 bases of the junction left unmatched. The germline V gene encodes CDR1 SQVTM and CDR2 ANQGSEA.

The chain has TRBV30 and TRBJ1-1; 11 nucleotides agree with TRBD1. The CDR3 consists of 16 residues. Germline CDR1 GTSNPN, CDR2 SVGIG (reference sequence). V trimming: 6 bases; J trimming: 4 bases; junction bases outside the gene matches: 13. The chain's CDR3 is CACVSGQGAFGTEAFF. CDR3 sequence (DNA): TGTGCCTGTGTGTCAGGACAGGGGGCGTTCGGCACTGAAGCTTTCTTT. Full variable domain (remainder filled in from reference TRBV30 and TRBJ1-1): SQTIHQWPATLVQPVGSPLSLECTVEGTSNPNLYWYRQAAGRGLQLLFYSVGIGQISSEVPQNLSASRPQDRQFILSSKKLLLSDSGFYLCACVSGQGAFGTEAFFGQGTRLTVV.

The CDR3, as DNA: TGTGCCAGCAGCTTCCAGAATTCCTACGAGCAGTACTTC. This codes for CASSFQNSYEQYF. This rearrangement joins TRBV11-2 to TRBJ2-7; no clear D. With 3 bases removed from V and 1 base from J, the gap between germline ends came to 7 bases. The CDR3 is made up of 13 amino acids. The V gene's germline CDR1 is SGHAT and CDR2 FQNNGV.

This chain uses TRBV5-1 with TRBJ1-1, with D possibly being TRBD1 (5 bases). V lost 0 bases to trimming and J lost 14 bases, with 14 bases between them. CDR3 length: 12 amino acids. The germline CDR1 and CDR2 sequences are SGHRS and YFSETQ. In nucleotides, the CDR3 is TGCGCCAGCAGCTTGGATGGGGACCGAGGCTTCTTT. Translated: CASSLDGDRGFF.

In its sample, this clone was seen a few times. CDR3 residues: CASSFGGTDTQYF. Here the CDR3 DNA reads TGTGCCAGCAGCTTCGGGGGCACAGATACGCAGTATTTT. This chain links TRBV7-9 with TRBJ2-3; TRBD2 is a possible D gene (5 bases). Germline V gene sequence: CDR1 SEHNR, CDR2 FQNEAQ (reference sequence). V was clipped by 3 bases and J by 1 base, with 5 bases between them. The CDR3 has 13 amino acids.

The V call is TRBV7-9, the J call TRBJ1-6; D perhaps matches TRBD1 (6 bases). The CDR3 spans 13 residues. V lost 5 bases and J lost 13, with 15 bases in between. Germline lookup yields CDR1 SEHNR and CDR2 FQNEAQ (reference sequence). CDR3 nucleotide sequence: TGTGCCAGCAGCATCAGGACAGATAGTCCCCTCCACTTT. This encodes CASSIRTDSPLHF. Looking up the rest from reference TRBV7-9 and TRBJ1-6 gives the full variable domain: DTGVSQNPRHKITKRGQNVTFRCDPISEHNRLYWYRQTLGQGPEFLTYFQNEAQLEKSRLLSDRFSAERPKGSFSTLEIQRTEQGDSAMYLCASSIRTDSPLHFGNGTRLTVT.

This chain links TRBV6-5 with TRBJ2-2; D remains unclear. This CDR3 region has 15 residues. Deletions cut 5 bases from V and 0 bases from J, with 10 bases between. Germline-derived CDR1 and CDR2 are MNHEY and SVGAGI. The CDR3 DNA follows: TGTGCCAGCAGTCTGAGACACCCGAACACCGGGGAGCTGTTTTTT. Translation gives CASSLRHPNTGELFF.

The gene calls are TRBV5-1 and TRBJ1-2; D not certain. CDR1 and CDR2 from the germline V gene are SGHRS and YFSETQ. The V and J ends lost 0 bases and 2 bases respectively, with 5 bases between them. The CDR3 is made up of 13 amino acids. The CDR3 DNA sequence: TGCGCCAGCAGCTTGGGTACCAACTATGGCTACACCTTC. This codes for CASSLGTNYGYTF.

This clone was detected only a few times. V and J are TRBV7-2 and TRBJ2-7; D ambiguous. This CDR3 spans 14 amino acids. Trimming took off 2 bases at V and 1 base at J, with 9 bases between the two ends. The germline V gene has CDR1 SGHTA and CDR2 FQGNSA. In nucleotides, the CDR3 is TGTGCCAGCAGCTTATCGGCCAGTTCCTACGAGCAGTACTTC. Its translation: CASSLSASSYEQYF.

The chain carries TRBV7-9 and TRBJ1-1; the D is unclear. The CDR3 loop spans 14 amino acids. The germline V gene encodes CDR1 SEHNR and CDR2 FQNEAQ (reference sequence). Trimming left V 3 bases short and J 6 bases short, with 14 bases between. The CDR3 loop is CASSFGPEDPEAFF. CDR3 coding DNA: TGTGCCAGCAGCTTCGGCCCGGAGGACCCTGAAGCTTTCTTT.

The genes are TRBV9 and TRBJ2-7; perhaps D is TRBD1 or TRBD2 (5 bases each). Trimming pared 4 bases from V and 3 bases from J, leaving 11 bases between. This CDR3 spans 13 amino acids. Germline CDR1 and CDR2: SGDLS and YYNGEE. This CDR3 is CASSRREYYEQYF. CDR3 nucleotides: TGTGCCAGCAGCCGCAGGGAGTACTACGAGCAGTACTTC.

This chain joins TRBV7-8 and TRBJ2-7; a possible D gene is TRBD1 (7 bases). Trimming stripped 7 bases from V and 2 bases from J, with 21 bases between. The germline gives CDR1 SGHVS, CDR2 FQNEAQ. The CDR3 has 16 residues. The CDR3 nucleotides are TGTGCCAGCACTCCGCGTCAGGGGGGCAGAACCTACGAGCAGTACTTC. Translating it yields CASTPRQGGRTYEQYF.

This chain joins TRBV6-5 and TRBJ2-5, with a tentative D call TRBD2 (5 bases). The end of the DNA fits TRBJ2-7 better, so the J call may be wrong. Germline loops: CDR1 MNHEY, CDR2 SVGAGI. CDR3 length: 13 residues. CDR3 DNA sequence: TGTGCCAGCAGTTACTCCGGGGTCCACGAGCAGTACTTC. This translates into CASSYSGVHEQYF.

This chain uses TRBV5-1 with TRBJ2-1; tentatively, D is TRBD2 (5 bases). The CDR3 consists of 15 residues. The germline V and J ends were trimmed by 3 bases and 7 bases, with 17 bases remaining between them. The germline V gene encodes CDR1 SGHRS and CDR2 YFSETQ. CDR3 sequence reads: CASSSHRALANEQFF. CDR3 sequence (DNA): TGCGCCAGCAGCTCGCACCGGGCCCTAGCAAATGAGCAGTTCTTC.

A few counts support this clone. The gene calls are TRBV30 and TRBJ2-3; 10 bases align to TRBD1. Germline V gene sequence: CDR1 GTSNPN, CDR2 SVGIG (reference sequence). Germline trimming cut 4 bases from V and 12 bases from J; bases unmatched to any gene: 16. The CDR3 is 15 residues long. CDR3 nucleotide sequence: TGTGCCTGGAACCCAGGGACAGGGGTCGGTAGTCCACAGTATTTT. This encodes CAWNPGTGVGSPQYF.

This chain connects TRBV7-8 to TRBJ1-6; D is unclear. From germline, CDR1 is SGHVS and CDR2 FQNEAQ. V shed 6 bases and J shed 8 bases, with 17 bases lying between them. The CDR3 length is 15 residues. As DNA, the CDR3 is TGTGCCAGCAGTACGCGAGGGCCACTTGATTCACCCCTCCACTTT. It codes for CASSTRGPLDSPLHF.

This rearrangement joins TRBV5-6 to TRBJ2-1; 7 bases line up with TRBD2. Germline values: CDR1 SGHDT, CDR2 YYEEEE. Trimming at V came to 5 bases and at J to 6 bases, leaving 17 bases not matched to a gene. The CDR3 consists of 17 residues. The CDR3 nucleotides are TGTGCCAGCAGAGGGAGGGCGGAGGGATACATCGTCAATGAGCAGTTCTTC. As protein: CASRGRAEGYIVNEQFF.

In nucleotides, the CDR3 is TGCGCCAGCAGCTTGTCCACGGGGCGCGGGGAGACCCAGTACTTC. It is translated as CASSLSTGRGETQYF. V is TRBV5-1 and J is TRBJ2-5, with D possibly called TRBD1 or TRBD2 (5 bases each). The CDR3 totals 15 residues. The V gene lost 1 base and the J gene lost 5 bases, with 15 bases spanning the gap. Germline V gene sequence: CDR1 SGHRS, CDR2 YFSETQ.

The chain uses TRBV30 and TRBJ1-3, with D uncertain. The length of the CDR3 is 14 residues. In germline, CDR1 is GTSNPN, CDR2 SVGIG (reference sequence). Trimming shortened V by 2 bases and J by 0 bases, and 8 bases separated the two germline ends. Here the CDR3 DNA reads TGTGCCTGGAGTAGAGACCGCTCTGGAAACACCATATATTTT. Translation gives CAWSRDRSGNTIYF.

This chain joins TRBV4-2 and TRBJ1-6, with a weak D call TRBD1 (6 bases). The germline V gene encodes CDR1 LGHNA and CDR2 YNFKEQ. Trimming left V 5 bases short and J 7 bases short, with 21 bases between. CDR3 size: 17 residues. The chain's CDR3 is CASSFGGGGAENSPLHF. CDR3 in DNA: TGTGCCAGCAGCTTCGGAGGCGGGGGCGCAGAGAATTCACCCCTCCACTTT.

This clone has just a few counts. The V and J genes are TRBV4-2 and TRBJ2-7; 9 bases map to TRBD1. The CDR3 has 17 amino acids. V lost 4 bases and J lost 5; bases outside the gene matches: 15. Germline V gene data show CDR1 as LGHNA and CDR2 as YNFKEQ. DNA of the CDR3: TGTGCCAGCAGCCCGATGGATAGTGGACAGGGGATGGACGAGCAGTACTTC. Amino acid sequence: CASSPMDSGQGMDEQYF.

This chain uses TRBV19 with TRBJ1-6, with a tentative D call TRBD1 (5 bases). V lost 6 bases to trimming and J lost 9 bases, with 15 bases between them. The CDR3 contains 14 residues. Per germline, CDR1 LNHDA and CDR2 SQIVND (reference sequence). CDR3 amino acids: CASSPPGESSPLHF. The CDR3 DNA sequence: TGTGCCAGTAGCCCCCCGGGGGAGAGTTCACCCCTCCACTTT.

This chain links TRBV27 with TRBJ1-2; D ambiguous. Trimming pared 5 bases from V and 4 bases from J, leaving 11 bases between. There are 13 residues in the CDR3. Per germline, CDR1 MNHEY and CDR2 SMNVEV (reference sequence). The CDR3 nucleotides are TGTGCCAGCAGTCCTGGCAGGAGCTATGGCTACACCTTC. It yields the protein CASSPGRSYGYTF.

This clone has only a few counts. V and J are TRBV29-1 and TRBJ2-5; no reliable D call. V was clipped by 3 bases and J by 4 bases, with 9 bases between them. CDR1 is SQVTM, CDR2 ANQGSEA, per germline. The CDR3 has 12 residues. The CDR3 DNA follows: TGCAGCGTTGATGGCATGGGAGAGACCCAGTACTTC. Protein: CSVDGMGETQYF.